This TCR beta chain was observed in a study of T cells in Graves' hyperthyroidism and ophthalmopathy. The source material, RNA transcripts, was used to amplify TCR beta CDR3 regions. Using the HTBI primer set, a first-round RT-PCR was run on the TCR CDR3. TCRdb re-called the multiplex PCR reads through MiXCR, storing one row per CDR3 protein. Among more than 650,000 distinct CDR3 sequences, approximately 14% were seen once, and the ten largest hold 10% to 13%. This sequence was found in a woman between 18 and 29 years old with Graves' hyperthyroidism. Sequencing was carried out using blood.

CDR3 region: CASSRGGTSETEQFF. CDR3 nucleotides: TGCGCCAGCAGCCGCGGAGGGACTAGCGAGACTGAGCAGTTCTTC. The chain is built from TRBV4-1 and TRBJ2-1, with 10 bases that match TRBD2. The CDR3 length is 15 residues. CDR1 and CDR2 (germline): MGHRA, YSYEKL. V dropped 4 bases and J dropped 9; count of bases not matched to a gene: 9.